This paragraph covers one TCR beta chain sequence. The table came from immunoSEQ multiplex PCR; TCRdb's copy has only in-frame clones and leaves some out. The sample has 90,000 to 120,000 clones, around 83% seen once. The data stem from a study of blood T cell repertoires in COVID-19. The overall study: Samples representing acute and convalescent COVID-19 were sourced from the United States, Italy and Spain.

The CDR3 has 15 residues. The germline V gene has CDR1 MNHEY and CDR2 SMNVEV (reference sequence). J gave up 6 bases and V 4 bases, and 6 bases lay outside the gene matches. The sequencing sample was made of peripheral blood. This chain uses TRBV27 with TRBJ1-6; 7 bases line up with TRBD1. The source is a man aged 65 to 79 with acute or convalescent COVID-19. The CDR3 spells CASSWSGTANSPLHF. The CDR3 DNA sequence: TGTGCCAGCAGTTGGTCCGGGACAGCTAATTCACCCCTCCACTTT.